The 3 T cell receptor beta chains reported below all come from one sample, sequenced in a study of post-analysis software for immune sequencing data. Study-wide findings and caveats: Elevated frequency relative to controls characterized four to six TRBV segments in patients, TRBV5-6, TRBV5-1 and TRBV20-1 among them.

The TCR beta cDNA libraries carried unique molecular identifiers. MiXCR, applied by TCRdb to the PCR reads, yields one record per CDR3 protein. The sample lists about 500,000 distinct CDR3 sequences; roughly 45% were seen once. These receptors' targets are unknown. Input material: blood. All receptors come from a girl aged 10 to 17 with multiple sclerosis.

This clonotype was counted between two and nine times. CDR3 protein: CASSLVQRGDNEQFF. The CDR3 DNA reads TGTGCCAGCAGCTTAGTACAAAGAGGGGACAATGAGCAGTTCTTC. The chain joins TRBV7-9 to TRBJ2-1, with D perhaps being TRBD1 or TRBD2 (5 bases each). This CDR3 is 15 amino acids long. Trimming took off 1 base at V and 5 bases at J, with 12 bases between the two ends. Germline V CDR1 and CDR2: SEHNR, FQNEAQ (reference sequence).

This clonotype was detected only a few times. CDR3 in amino acids: CASSEYLGGDHQETQYF. CDR3 coding DNA: TGTGCCAGCAGTGAATACCTCGGCGGGGACCACCAAGAGACCCAGTACTTC. This chain uses TRBV25-1 with TRBJ2-5, with D maybe TRBD2 (6 bases). CDR1 and CDR2 from the germline V gene are MGHDK and SYGVNS. The germline V and J ends were trimmed by 0 bases and 0 bases, with 14 bases remaining between them. The CDR3 has 17 residues.

The J gene is TRBJ2-5, the V gene TRBV11-2; either TRBD1 or TRBD2 may supply D (7 bases each). With 5 bases removed from V and 2 bases from J, the gap between germline ends came to 15 bases. This CDR3 has 15 amino acids. CDR1 is SGHAT and CDR2 is FQNNGV in the germline V gene. This chain's CDR3 is CASSQGVGGQETQYF. CDR3 bases: TGTGCCAGCAGCCAGGGGGTGGGGGGGCAAGAGACCCAGTACTTC.